Given below is one T cell receptor beta chain in context. Its antigen is unknown. The germline V gene has CDR1 MDHEN and CDR2 SYDVKM. There are 13 residues in the CDR3. Trimming took off 2 bases at V and 8 bases at J, with 12 bases between the two ends. Only in-frame clones appear in the TCRdb table, and some are missing; sequencing was by immunoSEQ multiplex PCR. The sample records about 260,000 clones, roughly 93% being singletons. This record belongs to a study of T cell responses to AZD1222 COVID-19 vaccine. Study-wide points: Clonal diversity may have been underestimated, and the donors were mostly white British, with more females than males. The study found Spike-specific TCR breadth and depth rose after two AZD1222 doses. Spike as a whole was targeted by vaccine-associated CD4 TCRs, dominant at 160-218 and 743-854. Baseline seropositivity characterized only a handful of AZD1222 recipients.

Source: peripheral blood, taken on day 0 of AZD1222 vaccination. The rearrangement uses TRBV28 and TRBJ1-2, with D possibly TRBD1 on 5 matching bases. The receptor was isolated from an adult in good health. The CDR3 is CASSLGTPGGYTF. In nucleotides, the CDR3 is TGTGCCAGCAGTTTAGGGACTCCGGGCGGCTACACCTTC.